This T cell receptor (beta chain) was profiled in a study of T cell repertoires in ileal Crohn's disease. Overall study findings and caveats: Clonal expansions were more frequent in active smokers than non-smokers at surgery.

Included were adult ileal or ileocolonic Crohn's patients indicated for ileocolonic resection. There are a few counts of this clone. Its antigen is not known. Approximately 510 nanograms of biopsy DNA per sample underwent TCRB immunosequencing. Assay: immunoSEQ multiplex PCR; the TCRdb copy retains only in-frame clones and omits some. The profile shows about 14,000 clones, approximately 70% of them singletons. Trimming removed 2 bases from V and 8 bases from J; junction bases left unmatched: 8. The CDR3 extends over 15 amino acids. Germline V gives CDR1 MNHNY, CDR2 SVGAGI (reference sequence). The gene calls are TRBV6-6 and TRBJ1-2; 10 bases are a match to TRBD1. This TCR was sampled from an adult with Crohn's disease. Specimen: ileal tissue. The CDR3 is CASSYPPGQGNGYTF. DNA of the CDR3: TGTGCCAGCAGTTACCCGCCGGGACAGGGGAACGGCTACACCTTC.